The 24 T cell receptor beta chains below all came from one sample that was sequenced in a study of blood T cell repertoires in COVID-19. Libraries were prepared by immunoSEQ multiplex PCR; TCRdb keeps only in-frame clonotypes and omits some of them. This table has around 450,000 clones, 70% to 90% appearing once. The sample comprised PBMCs or T cells enriched from blood (not recorded which). The receptors derive from a woman aged 18-29 years with acute COVID-19.

The J gene is TRBJ1-1, the V gene TRBV18; no clear D gene. V was clipped by 0 bases and J by 1 base, with 9 bases between them. Germline lookup yields CDR1 KGHSH and CDR2 LQKENI. The CDR3 contains 15 residues. The CDR3, as DNA: TGTGCCAGCTCACCACCAAGCTTAGAGAACACTGAAGCTTTCTTT. Translated, it gives CASSPPSLENTEAFF. The full variable domain, its missing parts supplied by reference TRBV18 and TRBJ1-1, is NAGVMQNPRHLVRRRGQEARLRCSPMKGHSHVYWYRQLPEEGLKFMVYLQKENIIDESGMPKERFSAEFPKEGPSILRIQQVVRGDSAAYFCASSPPSLENTEAFFGQGTRLTVV.

This chain links TRBV10-3 with TRBJ2-1; D gene uncertain. V was trimmed by 0 bases and J by 0 bases, leaving 9 bases between them. Germline CDR1 ENHRY, CDR2 SYGVKD. The CDR3 runs to 16 residues. CDR3 region: CAISESSLSSYNEQFF. In DNA form, the CDR3 reads TGTGCCATCAGTGAGTCGAGTCTAAGCTCCTACAATGAGCAGTTCTTC.

This chain connects TRBV18 to TRBJ1-1; D possibly corresponds to TRBD1 (6 bases). The V gene lost 10 bases and the J gene lost 3 bases, with 18 bases spanning the gap. CDR3 length: 14 amino acids. Germline V gives CDR1 KGHSH, CDR2 LQKENI. CDR3 DNA sequence: TGTGCCACCCACTATATGCGACAGGACACTGAAGCTTTCTTT. As protein: CATHYMRQDTEAFF.

The CDR3 region is CASSLWTGKDTGELFF. The CDR3 DNA sequence: TGTGCCAGCAGCTTATGGACAGGGAAGGACACCGGGGAGCTGTTTTTT. The chain joins TRBV7-6 to TRBJ2-2; 8 nucleotides agree with TRBD1. The CDR3 contains 16 residues. CDR1 and CDR2 (germline): SGHVS, FNYEAQ. Germline trimming cut 2 bases from V and 3 bases from J; bases unmatched to any gene: 5.

This chain links TRBV11-2 with TRBJ1-1, with D perhaps matching TRBD1 (5 bases). From germline, CDR1 is SGHAT and CDR2 FQNNGV. The V gene lost 0 bases and the J gene lost 0 bases, with 8 bases spanning the gap. The CDR3 sequence is 15 residues long. CDR3 sequence: CASSLDPGVNTEAFF. CDR3 coding DNA: TGTGCCAGCAGCTTAGATCCGGGGGTGAACACTGAAGCTTTCTTT. Supplemented by reference TRBV11-2 and TRBJ1-1, the full variable domain reads EAGVAQSPRYKIIEKRQSVAFWCNPISGHATLYWYQQILGQGPKLLIQFQNNGVVDDSQLPKDRFSAERLKGVDSTLKIQPAKLEDSAVYLCASSLDPGVNTEAFFGQGTRLTVV.

This clone was seen only once. The chain couples TRBV28 to TRBJ1-6, with D possibly being TRBD1 (5 bases). Trimming pared 4 bases from V and 10 bases from J, leaving 17 bases between. This CDR3 is built from 15 residues. Per the germline V gene, CDR1 is MDHEN and CDR2 is SYDVKM. The CDR3 DNA reads TGTGCCAGCAGTTATGGGGCGAAAAGAGACTCACCCCTCCACTTT. Encoded protein: CASSYGAKRDSPLHF.

The chain is built from TRBV11-2 and TRBJ2-7, with TRBD1 as a possible D gene (6 bases). Germline CDR1 reads SGHAT; CDR2 reads FQNNGV. The CDR3 is 17 residues long. The V gene lost 1 base and the J gene lost 0 bases, with 16 bases spanning the gap. The CDR3 is CASSLGDVQGPSYEQYF. The CDR3 DNA is TGTGCCAGCAGCTTAGGAGACGTACAGGGACCCTCCTACGAGCAGTACTTC.

This chain joins TRBV27 and TRBJ2-7; possible D gene TRBD2, 6 bases. The CDR3 loop spans 15 amino acids. Germline CDR1 reads MNHEY; CDR2 reads SMNVEV (reference sequence). V dropped 3 bases and J dropped 7 bases, with 19 bases sitting between them. The CDR3 region has the DNA TGTGCCAGCAGTTTCGCAGGGACTTCACTAGTGGAGCAGTACTTC. Translating gives CASSFAGTSLVEQYF.

V usage is TRBV3-1 (or the pseudogene TRBV3-2) and J usage is TRBJ1-1, with TRBD1 identical over 7 bases. The CDR3 is 13 residues long. The V and J ends lost 0 bases and 12 bases, in that order; junction bases with no gene match: 7. Germline CDR1 is LGHDT and CDR2 is YNNKEL (reference sequence). The chain's CDR3 is CASSQEDRTGTFF. The CDR3 nucleotides are TGTGCCAGCAGCCAAGAGGACAGGACGGGAACTTTCTTT.

This clone was seen a single time. V usage is TRBV24-1 and J usage is TRBJ2-3; the match to TRBD1 covers 9 bases. After removal of 2 bases from V and 8 bases from J, the junction contained 13 bases not matched to a gene. Germline values: CDR1 KGHDR, CDR2 SFDVKD. This CDR3 has 17 amino acids. The CDR3 protein is CATSDSQQGALGGTQYF. The CDR3 bases are TGTGCCACCAGTGATTCCCAACAGGGGGCGCTTGGAGGTACGCAGTATTTT.

The chain combines TRBV6-6 with TRBJ1-2, with D possibly matching TRBD1 (6 bases). The V gene's germline CDR1 is MNHNY and CDR2 SVGAGI (reference sequence). This CDR3 has 10 residues. CDR3 coding DNA: TGTGGGACAGTTAACTATGGCTACACCTTC. Protein product: CGTVNYGYTF.

This clone is a singleton in its sample. The genes are TRBV5-8 and TRBJ2-1; 9 bases fit TRBD1. CDR3 length equals 11 residues. With 4 bases clipped from V and 13 bases from J, the junction kept 3 bases outside the gene matches. From germline, CDR1 is SGHTS and CDR2 YDEGEE. For the CDR3, the DNA is TGTGCCAGCAGCCCGGGACAGGGTCAGTTCTTC. The encoded protein is CASSPGQGQFF.

V usage is TRBV7-3 and J usage is TRBJ2-1, with TRBD2 matching 9 bases. CDR3 length equals 16 residues. Germline loops: CDR1 SGHTA, CDR2 FQGTGA. J gave up 3 bases and V 1 base, and 4 bases lay outside the gene matches. The CDR3, as DNA: TGTGCCAGCAGCTTAAACAGCGGGGGGAACTACAATGAGCAGTTCTTC. Translated: CASSLNSGGNYNEQFF.

This chain links TRBV7-9 with TRBJ1-3; D gene ambiguous. The length of the CDR3 is 17 residues. Germline V gives CDR1 SEHNR, CDR2 FQNEAQ (reference sequence). V gave up 3 bases and J gave up 0 bases, with 15 bases separating them. CDR3 in amino acids: CASSFSIGARSGNTIYF. In DNA form, the CDR3 reads TGTGCCAGCAGCTTTTCTATAGGAGCGCGCTCTGGAAACACCATATATTTT.

The V and J genes are TRBV28 and TRBJ1-5; D remains unclear. V lost 1 base and J 1 base, leaving 8 bases between the germline ends. Germline CDR1 and CDR2: MDHEN and SYDVKM. This CDR3 has 15 amino acids. CDR3 in amino acids: CASSLSGFSNQPQHF. The DNA for the CDR3 is TGTGCCAGCAGTTTATCGGGTTTCAGCAATCAGCCCCAGCATTTT.

V is TRBV7-8 and J is TRBJ1-2, with 8 bases lining up with TRBD1. The V segment lost 1 base and the J segment 4 bases; nucleotides outside the gene matches: 11. CDR3 length: 17 amino acids. Germline V gene sequence: CDR1 SGHVS, CDR2 FQNEAQ. The CDR3 region has the DNA TGTGCCAGCAGCTTAGACTACCGGGACAGGTTAATCTATGGCTACACCTTC. It is translated as CASSLDYRDRLIYGYTF.

V usage is TRBV19 and J usage is TRBJ2-7; 7 bases fit TRBD1. CDR3 size: 14 residues. Germline V gene sequence: CDR1 LNHDA, CDR2 SQIVND (reference sequence). V gave up 7 bases and J gave up 2 bases; unmatched junction bases: 8. Here the CDR3 reads CASNDRDSAYEQYF. CDR3 bases: TGTGCCAGTAACGACCGGGACAGCGCCTACGAGCAGTACTTC.

The chain joins TRBV19 to TRBJ2-3; 10 nucleotides match TRBD2. Per the germline V gene, CDR1 is LNHDA and CDR2 is SQIVND (reference sequence). V shed 5 bases, J shed 9 bases, and the junction held 8 bases outside the gene matches. The CDR3 has 14 residues. The CDR3 reads CASSFPGLAVTQYF. CDR3 DNA: TGTGCCAGTAGTTTTCCAGGACTAGCGGTAACGCAGTATTTT.

This chain uses TRBV7-2 with TRBJ2-7; 10 nucleotides align to TRBD2. V lost 1 base to trimming and J lost 4 bases; unmatched junction nucleotides: 4. The CDR3 runs to 15 residues. The germline gives CDR1 SGHTA, CDR2 FQGNSA. CDR3: CASSLVAGGGYEQYF. CDR3 DNA sequence: TGTGCCAGCAGCTTAGTAGCGGGGGGAGGGTACGAGCAGTACTTC.

CDR3 coding DNA: TGTGCCAGCAGCCAATTGGGACAGAGGAACACTGAAGCTTTCTTT. Encoded protein: CASSQLGQRNTEAFF. The chain links TRBV3-1 (or the pseudogene TRBV3-2) to TRBJ1-1, with 7 bases fitting TRBD1. CDR3 length: 15 residues. V gave up 2 bases and J gave up 1 base; unmatched junction bases: 4. The germline V gene encodes CDR1 LGHDT and CDR2 YNNKEL (reference sequence).

The chain carries TRBV6-1 and TRBJ1-2; the D is unclear. The CDR3 sequence is 15 residues long. V was clipped by 2 bases and J by 3 bases, with 13 bases between them. Germline CDR1 is MNHNS and CDR2 is SASEGT. The CDR3 nucleotides are TGTGCCAGCAGTGAATCACAGCCGCGAGACTATGGCTACACCTTC. Its translation is CASSESQPRDYGYTF.

The rearrangement joins TRBV11-2 to TRBJ2-7; the D gene is possibly TRBD1 (6 bases). This CDR3 has 16 amino acids. V was shortened by 1 base and J by 1 base, with 14 bases between the two germline ends. Germline CDR1 is SGHAT and CDR2 is FQNNGV. The CDR3 DNA sequence: TGTGCCAGCAGCTTAGTATCCGGGACATATTCCTACGAGCAGTACTTC. The encoded protein is CASSLVSGTYSYEQYF.

V and J are TRBV11-2 and TRBJ2-2; 8 bases are shared with TRBD1. J was trimmed by 0 bases and V by 5 bases; bases with no gene match: 5. Germline V gene data show CDR1 as SGHAT and CDR2 as FQNNGV. The CDR3 loop spans 16 amino acids. The CDR3 region has the DNA TGTGCCAGCAGCCCACAGACAGGGGCGAACACCGGGGAGCTGTTTTTT. It is translated as CASSPQTGANTGELFF.

This clone has just one count. This chain joins TRBV15 and TRBJ1-4, with D perhaps TRBD1 (5 bases). V shed 1 base and J shed 1 base, with 7 bases lying between them. The CDR3 is made up of 15 amino acids. Germline V gene sequence: CDR1 LNHNV, CDR2 YYDKDF (reference sequence). The CDR3 nucleotides are TGTGCCACCAGCAGAGTGCAGGGAACTAATGAAAAACTGTTTTTT. This gives the protein CATSRVQGTNEKLFF.